The clone carrying this TCR beta chain was counted only a few times. Its antigen is still unknown. There are 13 residues in the CDR3. CDR1 is MNHNS and CDR2 is SASEGT in the germline V gene. The germline V and J ends were trimmed by 3 bases and 3 bases, with 6 bases remaining between them. The source of the sample is a study of early stage breast cancer tumors. For the study at large: ER+/PR+/HER2- status applied to about 70% of the 16 invasive breast tumors. The ER+/PR+/HER2- tumors included roughly eight ductal and four lobular carcinomas.

Study-level findings and limits: Compared with adjacent normal breast, tumors showed about 2.4-fold denser, more clonal T cells. Enriched TCRB sequences shared across patients were mostly commonly generated sequences.

Profiling relied on immunoSEQ multiplex PCR, and the TCRdb table lists in-frame clones only, not all of them. The profile shows approximately 33,000 clones, roughly 77% of them singletons. The source material was blood. The sequence derives from a person aged 35 to 50 with breast cancer. The chain joins TRBV6-1 to TRBJ1-3, with D uncertain. DNA of the CDR3: TGTGCCAGCAGTGACTGGGGTGGAAACACCATATATTTT. Protein product: CASSDWGGNTIYF.